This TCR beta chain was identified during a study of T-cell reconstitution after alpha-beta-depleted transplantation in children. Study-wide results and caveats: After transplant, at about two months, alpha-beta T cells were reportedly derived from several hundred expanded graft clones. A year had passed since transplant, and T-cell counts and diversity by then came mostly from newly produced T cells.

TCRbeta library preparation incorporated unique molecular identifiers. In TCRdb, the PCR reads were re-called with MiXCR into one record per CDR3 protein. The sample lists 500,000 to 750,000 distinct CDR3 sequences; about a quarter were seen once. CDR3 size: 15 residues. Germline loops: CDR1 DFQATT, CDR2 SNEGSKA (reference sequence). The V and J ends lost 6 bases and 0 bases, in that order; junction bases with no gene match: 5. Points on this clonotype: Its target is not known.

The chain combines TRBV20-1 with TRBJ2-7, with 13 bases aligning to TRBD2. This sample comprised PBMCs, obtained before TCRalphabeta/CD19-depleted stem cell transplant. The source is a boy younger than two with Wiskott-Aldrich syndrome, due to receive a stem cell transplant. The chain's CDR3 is CSAMGLAGISYEQYF. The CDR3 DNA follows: TGCAGTGCCATGGGACTAGCGGGAATCTCCTACGAGCAGTACTTC.